This T cell receptor beta chain is from a study of T cell repertoires in cytomegalovirus infection. For the study at large: Public TCR beta signatures provided an indication of both CMV infection and a matching HLA type.

TCRdb reprocessed the reads with MiXCR, giving one entry per CDR3 protein. The sample carries fewer than 650,000 distinct CDR3 sequences, just under 40% recorded once. Whole-study results and caveats: People with CMV and the relevant HLA were identified by cumulative public TCR beta family frequency. Dominating the ex vivo response were TCR beta clonotypes that were CMV-specific and HLA-C-restricted.

V lost 2 bases and J lost 0, with 9 bases in between. The CDR3 loop spans 16 amino acids. CDR1 SGHKS and CDR2 YYEKEE come from the germline V gene (reference sequence). About this clonotype: The antigen is unknown.

The receptor's source is a human donor in good health (CMV status not recorded). Some clones in this sample may be carry-over from other donors' samples. The sample was cultured PBMCs, taken from culture after CMV antigen stimulation. The V gene is TRBV5-5, the J gene TRBJ2-6; D remains ambiguous. In DNA form, the CDR3 reads TGTGCCAGCAGCTTTGCACAAAGCTCTGGGGCCAACGTCCTGACTTTC. Its translation is CASSFAQSSGANVLTF.